This TCR beta chain was found in a study of blood T cell repertoires in COVID-19. Profiled with immunoSEQ multiplex PCR; TCRdb holds only in-frame clones, not every one. This sample yields about 220,000 clones, of which 85% to 90% are seen a single time; roughly 3% belongs to the top ten. This CDR3 spans 13 amino acids. Germline V gene sequence: CDR1 SGHRS, CDR2 YFSETQ. The V gene lost 4 bases and the J gene lost 8 bases, with 13 bases spanning the gap. Material for sequencing was PBMCs or T cells enriched from blood (not recorded which). The chain recombines TRBV5-1 with TRBJ2-1; weak D call: TRBD2 (5 bases). This TCR came from a woman under 30 in a cohort exposed to, infected with or recovered from COVID-19 (not recorded which). CDR3 DNA: TGCGCCAGCAGCCCCGAGGGCACCCATGAGCAGTTCTTC. Its translation is CASSPEGTHEQFF. The full variable domain, with the rest looked up from reference TRBV5-1 and TRBJ2-1, is KAGVTQTPRYLIKTRGQQVTLSCSPISGHRSVSWYQQTPGQGLQFLFEYFSETQRNKGNFPGRFSGRQFSNSRSEMNVSTLELGDSALYLCASSPEGTHEQFFGPGTRLTVL.